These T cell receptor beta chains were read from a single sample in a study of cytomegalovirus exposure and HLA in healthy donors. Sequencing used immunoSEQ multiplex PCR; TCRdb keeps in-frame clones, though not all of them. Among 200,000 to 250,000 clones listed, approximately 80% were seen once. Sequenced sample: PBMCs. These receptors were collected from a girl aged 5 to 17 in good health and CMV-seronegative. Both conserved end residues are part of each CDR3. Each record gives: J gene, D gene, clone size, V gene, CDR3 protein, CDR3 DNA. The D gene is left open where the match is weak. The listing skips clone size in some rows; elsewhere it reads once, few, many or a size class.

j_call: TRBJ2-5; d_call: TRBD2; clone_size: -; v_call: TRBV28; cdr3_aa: CASSFKRERRDF; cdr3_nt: TGTGCCAGCAGTTTCAAGCGGGAGAGGAGGGACTTC
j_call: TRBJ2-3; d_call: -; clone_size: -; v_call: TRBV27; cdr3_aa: CASSLSNSRGDTQYF; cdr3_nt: TGTGCCAGCAGTTTATCGAATTCTCGCGGGGATACGCAGTATTTT
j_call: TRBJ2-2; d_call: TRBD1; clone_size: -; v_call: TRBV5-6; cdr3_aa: CASSLLGQGYTGELFF; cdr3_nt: TGTGCCAGCAGCTTGTTGGGACAGGGGTACACCGGGGAGCTGTTTTTT
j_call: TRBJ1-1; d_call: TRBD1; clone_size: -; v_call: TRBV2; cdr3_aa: CASRYRGGTEAFF; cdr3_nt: TGTGCCAGCAGGTACAGGGGTGGCACTGAAGCTTTCTTT
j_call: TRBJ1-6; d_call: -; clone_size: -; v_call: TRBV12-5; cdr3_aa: CASGLRTDRSPLHF; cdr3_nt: TGTGCTAGTGGTTTGCGGACAGATCGGTCACCCCTCCACTTT
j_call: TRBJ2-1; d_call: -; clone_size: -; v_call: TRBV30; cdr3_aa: CAWSIQVNEQFF; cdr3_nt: TGTGCCTGGAGCATCCAGGTAAATGAGCAGTTCTTC
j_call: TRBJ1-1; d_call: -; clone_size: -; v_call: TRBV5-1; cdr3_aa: CASSLEPVGQNTEAFF; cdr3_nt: TGCGCCAGCAGCTTGGAACCGGTGGGACAGAACACTGAAGCTTTCTTT
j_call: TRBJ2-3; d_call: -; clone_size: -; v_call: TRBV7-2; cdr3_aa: CASSYRFAADTQYF; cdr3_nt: TGTGCCAGCAGCTACAGGTTTGCCGCAGATACGCAGTATTTT
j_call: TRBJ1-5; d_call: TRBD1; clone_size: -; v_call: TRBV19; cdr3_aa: CASSIRGTGGPNQPQHF; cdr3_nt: TGTGCCAGTAGTATACGCGGGACAGGGGGCCCCAATCAGCCCCAGCATTTT
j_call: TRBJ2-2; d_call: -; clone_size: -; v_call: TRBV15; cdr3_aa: CATSPRGVPTNTGELFF; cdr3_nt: TGTGCCACCAGCCCCCGAGGAGTTCCTACGAACACCGGGGAGCTGTTTTTT
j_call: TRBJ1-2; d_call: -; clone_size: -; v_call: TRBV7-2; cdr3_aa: CASSRGVDYGYTF; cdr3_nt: TGTGCCAGCAGCCGGGGAGTGGACTATGGCTACACCTTC
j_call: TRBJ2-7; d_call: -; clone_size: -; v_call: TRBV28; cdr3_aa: CASSSPLASGREQYF; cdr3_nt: TGTGCCAGCAGCAGTCCTCTAGCCTCCGGGCGCGAGCAGTACTTC
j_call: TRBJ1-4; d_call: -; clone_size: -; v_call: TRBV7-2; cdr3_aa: CASSSEGHGNEKLFF; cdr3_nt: TGTGCCAGCAGCTCAGAGGGCCACGGTAATGAAAAACTGTTTTTT
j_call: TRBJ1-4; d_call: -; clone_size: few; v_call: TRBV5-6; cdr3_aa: CASTRGGEKLFF; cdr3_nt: TGTGCCAGCACCCGCGGGGGTGAAAAACTGTTTTTT
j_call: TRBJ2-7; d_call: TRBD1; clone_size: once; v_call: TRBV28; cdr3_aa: CASSLATGVGTYEQYF; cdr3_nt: TGTGCCAGCAGTTTAGCGACAGGGGTGGGGACCTACGAGCAGTACTTC
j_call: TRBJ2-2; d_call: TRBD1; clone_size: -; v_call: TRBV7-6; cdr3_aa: CASSPRTGALNTGELFF; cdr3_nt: TGTGCCAGCAGCCCGCGGACAGGGGCTCTAAACACCGGGGAGCTGTTTTTT
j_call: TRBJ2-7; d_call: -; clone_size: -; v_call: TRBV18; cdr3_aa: CASSPNSYEQYF; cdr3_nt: TGTGCCAGCTCACCAAACAGCTACGAGCAGTACTTC
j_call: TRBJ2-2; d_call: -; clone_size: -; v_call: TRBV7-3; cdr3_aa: CASSIQGSTGELFF; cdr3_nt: TGTGCCAGCAGCATACAGGGTTCCACCGGGGAGCTGTTTTTT
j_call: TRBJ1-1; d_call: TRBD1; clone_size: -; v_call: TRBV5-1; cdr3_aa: CASTLTGGVTEAFF; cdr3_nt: TGCGCCAGCACCTTGACAGGGGGCGTCACTGAAGCTTTCTTT
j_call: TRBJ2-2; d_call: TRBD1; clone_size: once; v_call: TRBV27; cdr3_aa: CASRLRQGMGTGELFF; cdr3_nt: TGTGCCAGCAGGCTCAGACAGGGTATGGGGACCGGGGAGCTGTTTTTT
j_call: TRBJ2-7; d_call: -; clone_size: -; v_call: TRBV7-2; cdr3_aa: CASSTGLPGGEQYF; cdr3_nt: TGTGCCAGCAGCACCGGTCTCCCAGGTGGAGAGCAGTACTTC
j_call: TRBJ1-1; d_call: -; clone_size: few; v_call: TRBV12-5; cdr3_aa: CASGSEENTEAFF; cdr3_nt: TGTGCTAGTGGTAGCGAAGAGAACACTGAAGCTTTCTTT
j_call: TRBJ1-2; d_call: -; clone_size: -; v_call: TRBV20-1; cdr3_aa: CSASERGGYTF; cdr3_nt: TGCAGTGCTAGTGAAAGAGGGGGCTACACCTTC
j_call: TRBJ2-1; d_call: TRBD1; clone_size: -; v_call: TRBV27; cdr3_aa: CASSPRTGTYNEQFF; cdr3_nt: TGTGCCAGCAGTCCTCGGACAGGGACCTACAATGAGCAGTTCTTC
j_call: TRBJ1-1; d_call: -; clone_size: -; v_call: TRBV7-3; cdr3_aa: CASSLTGRVTEAFF; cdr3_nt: TGTGCCAGCAGCTTAACGGGGAGAGTCACTGAAGCTTTCTTT
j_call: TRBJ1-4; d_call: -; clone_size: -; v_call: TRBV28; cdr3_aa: CASSSETLRGVFF; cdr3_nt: TGTGCCAGCAGTTCCGAGACTCTGCGCGGGGTGTTTTTT
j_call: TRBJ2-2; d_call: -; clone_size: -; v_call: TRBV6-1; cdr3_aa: CASTRSNTGELFF; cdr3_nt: TGTGCCAGCACCAGGTCGAACACCGGGGAGCTGTTTTTT
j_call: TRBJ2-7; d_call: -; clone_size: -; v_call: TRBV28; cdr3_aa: CASSLDDTYEQYF; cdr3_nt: TGTGCCAGCAGCCTAGACGATACCTACGAGCAGTACTTC
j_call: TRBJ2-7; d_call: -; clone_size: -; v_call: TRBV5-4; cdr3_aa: CASSTDTGPYEQYF; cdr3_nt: TGTGCCAGCAGCACGGACACAGGACCCTACGAGCAGTACTTC
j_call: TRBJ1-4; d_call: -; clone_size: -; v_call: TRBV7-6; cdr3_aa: CASSSGGDGKGGKLFF; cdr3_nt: TGTGCCAGCAGCTCAGGAGGGGACGGCAAGGGCGGAAAACTGTTTTTT
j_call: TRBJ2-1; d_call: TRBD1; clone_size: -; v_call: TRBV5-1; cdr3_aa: CASSRLEGAGDEQFF; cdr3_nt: TGCGCCAGCAGCCGACTCGAGGGGGCGGGCGATGAGCAGTTCTTC
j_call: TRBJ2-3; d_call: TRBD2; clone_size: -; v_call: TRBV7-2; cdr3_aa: CASSLVAGGQKDTQYF; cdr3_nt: TGTGCCAGCAGCTTAGTAGCGGGGGGGCAAAAAGATACGCAGTATTTT
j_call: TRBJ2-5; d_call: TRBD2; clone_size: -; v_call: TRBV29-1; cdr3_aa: CSVSGSNGQTQYF; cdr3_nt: TGCAGCGTAAGCGGGAGTAACGGACAGACCCAGTACTTC
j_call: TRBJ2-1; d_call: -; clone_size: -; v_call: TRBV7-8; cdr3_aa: CASSLGAGEQFF; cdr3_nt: TGTGCCAGCTCCTTGGGGGCTGGGGAGCAGTTCTTC
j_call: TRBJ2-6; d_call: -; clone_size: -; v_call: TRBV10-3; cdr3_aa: CATLLSSSPTNVLTF; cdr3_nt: TGTGCCACCCTTCTTTCCAGTTCCCCCACGAACGTCCTGACTTTC
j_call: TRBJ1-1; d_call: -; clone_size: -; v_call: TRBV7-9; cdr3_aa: CASSSGPLNTEAFF; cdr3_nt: TGTGCCAGCAGCTCAGGGCCTCTGAACACTGAAGCTTTCTTT
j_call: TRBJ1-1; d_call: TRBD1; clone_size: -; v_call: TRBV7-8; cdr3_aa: CASSPDRVDTEAFF; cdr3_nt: TGTGCCAGCAGCCCGGACAGGGTAGACACTGAAGCTTTCTTT
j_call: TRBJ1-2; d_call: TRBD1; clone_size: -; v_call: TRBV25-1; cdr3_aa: CASSEDRGRRGYTF; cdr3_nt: TGTGCCAGCAGTGAAGACAGGGGAAGACGCGGCTACACCTTC
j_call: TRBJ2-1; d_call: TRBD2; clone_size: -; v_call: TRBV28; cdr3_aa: CASSLQGTSGRGEQFF; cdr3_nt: TGTGCCAGCAGCCTTCAGGGGACTAGCGGGAGGGGAGAGCAGTTCTTC
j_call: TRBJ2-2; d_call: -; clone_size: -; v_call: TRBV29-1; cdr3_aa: CSVEDPLRTSGELFF; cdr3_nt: TGCAGCGTTGAAGATCCCCTCAGGACATCCGGGGAGCTGTTTTTT
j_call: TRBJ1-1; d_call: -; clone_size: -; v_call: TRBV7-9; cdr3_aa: CASSLGSMNTEAFF; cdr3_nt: TGTGCCAGCAGCTTAGGTTCCATGAACACTGAAGCTTTCTTT
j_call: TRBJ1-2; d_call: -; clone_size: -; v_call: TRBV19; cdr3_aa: CATPLYINYGYTF; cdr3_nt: TGTGCCACCCCTCTTTACATAAACTATGGCTACACCTTC